The 3 T cell receptor beta chains below all came from one sample that was sequenced in a study of blood T cells in healthy people across ages. Using a J-beta primer mix together with a sample-barcoded 5' primer, a second PCR was run for about 7 to 12 cycles. TCRdb re-analysed the 5' RACE reads in MiXCR, keeping a single row per CDR3 protein. The top ten hold approximately 15% of the sample, which has hundreds of thousands of distinct CDR3 sequences, about 30% seen once. Sequencing was performed on blood. The receptors derive from a woman older than 75 in good health.

This chain connects TRBV20-1 to TRBJ2-7, with D possibly called TRBD1 or TRBD2 (5 bases each). Germline V lookup: CDR1 DFQATT, CDR2 SNEGSKA (reference sequence). The CDR3 extends over 15 amino acids. Trimming pared 1 base from V and 5 bases from J, leaving 18 bases between. The CDR3 DNA reads as TGCAGTGCTAGAGGGGGGATCCCCGGGTCCGACGAGCAGTACTTC. Its translation: CSARGGIPGSDEQYF.

Note on this clonotype: Being one base from a much bigger clone, this may be a read error. V gene TRBV7-9 combines with J gene TRBJ1-2; D is perhaps TRBD1 (6 bases). CDR1 and CDR2 from the germline V gene are SEHNR and FQNEAQ (reference sequence). CDR3 length: 13 amino acids. This chain's CDR3 is CASSLIQGYGNTF. The DNA for the CDR3 is TGTGCCAGCAGCTTAATACAGGGCTATGGCAACACCTTC.

In its sample, this clonotype was seen many times. The chain recombines TRBV11-2 with TRBJ2-5, with D possibly matching TRBD1 (7 bases). Per germline, CDR1 SGHAT and CDR2 FQNNGV. The CDR3 runs 14 residues. The V end was cut by 5 bases, the J end by 0 bases, with 10 bases between. The CDR3 DNA is TGTGCCAGCAGCGGGGGGACAGACCAAGAGACCCAGTACTTC. It specifies CASSGGTDQETQYF.